What follows are 3 T cell receptor beta chains derived from one specimen sequenced in a study of T cell responses to AZD1222 COVID-19 vaccine. Assay: immunoSEQ multiplex PCR; the TCRdb copy retains only in-frame clones and omits some. The data hold tens of thousands of clones, with around nine tenths observed a single time. This sample comprised peripheral blood, obtained 28 days after the second dose of the MenACWY control vaccine. All receptors come from an adult who received the MenACWY meningococcal vaccine as a control.

The genes are TRBV11-2 and TRBJ2-1; D call uncertain. Trimming took 5 bases from V and 8 from J, leaving 10 bases between them. The CDR3 is made up of 12 amino acids. Looked up from germline, CDR1 is SGHAT and CDR2 is FQNNGV. CDR3 coding DNA: TGTGCCAGCAGCAATAACGACCATGAGCAGTTCTTC. Translation gives CASSNNDHEQFF.

The chain carries TRBV6-5 and TRBJ2-5; D may correspond to TRBD1 or TRBD2 (5 bases each). The CDR3 loop spans 16 amino acids. The ends were cut back, 2 bases at V and 6 bases at J, with 19 bases in the middle. The germline V gene encodes CDR1 MNHEY and CDR2 SVGAGI. The CDR3 region is CASSYMDLSGPKTQYF. The DNA of the CDR3 is TGTGCCAGCAGTTACATGGACCTATCGGGGCCGAAGACCCAGTACTTC.

CDR3 residues: CASSRGLEAKNIQYF. The CDR3 DNA reads TGTGCCAGCAGCCGCGGGTTGGAAGCCAAAAACATTCAGTACTTC. This chain joins TRBV3-1 (or the pseudogene TRBV3-2) and TRBJ2-4; the D gene is possibly TRBD2 (5 bases). This CDR3 comprises 15 residues. V lost 4 bases, J lost 0 bases, and 10 bases lay in between. CDR1 is LGHDT and CDR2 is YNNKEL in the germline V gene (reference sequence).